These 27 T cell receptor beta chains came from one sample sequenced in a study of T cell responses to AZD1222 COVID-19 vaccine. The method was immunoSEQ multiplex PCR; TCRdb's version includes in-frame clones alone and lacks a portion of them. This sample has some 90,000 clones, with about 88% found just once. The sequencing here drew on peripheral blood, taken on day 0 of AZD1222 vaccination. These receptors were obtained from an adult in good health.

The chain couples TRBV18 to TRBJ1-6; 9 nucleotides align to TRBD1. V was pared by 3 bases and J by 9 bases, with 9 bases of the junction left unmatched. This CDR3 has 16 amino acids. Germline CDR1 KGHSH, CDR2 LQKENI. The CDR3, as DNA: TGTGCCAGCTCACCCATAACCGGGACAGGGAGTTCACCCCTCCACTTT. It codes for CASSPITGTGSSPLHF.

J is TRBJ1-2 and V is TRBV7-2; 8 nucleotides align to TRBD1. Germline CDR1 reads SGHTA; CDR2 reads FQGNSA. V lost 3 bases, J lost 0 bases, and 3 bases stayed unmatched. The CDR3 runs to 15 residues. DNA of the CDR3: TGTGCCAGCAGCTTGGGGGGACAGGCTAACTATGGCTACACCTTC. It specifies CASSLGGQANYGYTF.

The CDR3 DNA is TGTGCCAGCAGCTTCTTGGGGGGAAACACCATATATTTT. Residues: CASSFLGGNTIYF. This chain uses TRBV7-9 with TRBJ1-3, with no clear D. The length of the CDR3 is 13 residues. Germline V gene lookup returns CDR1 SEHNR and CDR2 FQNEAQ (reference sequence). Trimming left V 3 bases short and J 4 bases short, with 7 bases between.

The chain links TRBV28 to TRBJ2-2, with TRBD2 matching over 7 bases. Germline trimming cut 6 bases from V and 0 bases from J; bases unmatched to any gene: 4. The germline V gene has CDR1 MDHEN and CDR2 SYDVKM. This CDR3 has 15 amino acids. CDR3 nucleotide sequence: TGTGCCAGCAGCCGAGCGGGGCCGAACACCGGGGAGCTGTTTTTT. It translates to CASSRAGPNTGELFF.

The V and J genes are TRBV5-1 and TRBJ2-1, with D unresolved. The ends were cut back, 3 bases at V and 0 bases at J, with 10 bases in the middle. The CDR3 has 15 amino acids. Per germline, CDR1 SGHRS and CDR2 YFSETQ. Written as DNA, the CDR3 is TGCGCCAGCAGCTGGGGTCCGTCCTCCTACAATGAGCAGTTCTTC. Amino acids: CASSWGPSSYNEQFF.

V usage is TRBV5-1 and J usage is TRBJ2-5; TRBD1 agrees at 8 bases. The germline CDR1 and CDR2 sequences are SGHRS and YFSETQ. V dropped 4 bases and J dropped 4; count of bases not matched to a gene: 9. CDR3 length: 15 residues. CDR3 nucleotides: TGCGCCAGCAGCCTCCCAGGGGGCGGTGGAGAGACCCAGTACTTC. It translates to CASSLPGGGGETQYF.

CDR3 nucleotides: TGTGCCAGCACCAATCACGGGGGCTTAGCTGGAAACACCATATATTTT. Translated, it gives CASTNHGGLAGNTIYF. The V gene is TRBV5-5, the J gene TRBJ1-3, with D perhaps TRBD1 (6 bases). Germline loops: CDR1 SGHKS, CDR2 YYEKEE (reference sequence). V was shortened by 6 bases and J by 2 bases, with 18 bases between the two germline ends. The CDR3 has 16 amino acids.

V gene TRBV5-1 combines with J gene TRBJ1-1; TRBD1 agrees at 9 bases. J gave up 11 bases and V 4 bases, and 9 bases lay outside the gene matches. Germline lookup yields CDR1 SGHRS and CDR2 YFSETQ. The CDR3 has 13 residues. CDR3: CASSGGQGSAAFF. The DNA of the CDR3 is TGCGCCAGCAGCGGAGGACAGGGGTCCGCGGCTTTCTTT.

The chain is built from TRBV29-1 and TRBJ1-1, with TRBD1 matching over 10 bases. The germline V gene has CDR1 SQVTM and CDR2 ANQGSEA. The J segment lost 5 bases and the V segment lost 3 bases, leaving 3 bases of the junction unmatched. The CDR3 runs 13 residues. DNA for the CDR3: TGCAGCGTTGACGGACAGGGGGTGACTGAAGCTTTCTTT. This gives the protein CSVDGQGVTEAFF.

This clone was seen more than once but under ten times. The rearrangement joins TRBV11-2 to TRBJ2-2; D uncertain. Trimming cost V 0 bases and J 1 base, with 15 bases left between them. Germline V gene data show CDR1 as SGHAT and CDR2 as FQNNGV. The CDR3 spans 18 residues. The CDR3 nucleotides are TGTGCCAGCAGCTTAGATAGGACCCGTTTTTTGAACACCGGGGAGCTGTTTTTT. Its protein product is CASSLDRTRFLNTGELFF.

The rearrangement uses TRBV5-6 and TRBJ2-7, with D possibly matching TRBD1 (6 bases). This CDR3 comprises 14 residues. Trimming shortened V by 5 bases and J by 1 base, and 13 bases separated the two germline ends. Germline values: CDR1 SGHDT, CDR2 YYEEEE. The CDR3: CASSPTGKSYEQYF. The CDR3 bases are TGTGCCAGCAGTCCCACAGGGAAGTCCTACGAGCAGTACTTC.

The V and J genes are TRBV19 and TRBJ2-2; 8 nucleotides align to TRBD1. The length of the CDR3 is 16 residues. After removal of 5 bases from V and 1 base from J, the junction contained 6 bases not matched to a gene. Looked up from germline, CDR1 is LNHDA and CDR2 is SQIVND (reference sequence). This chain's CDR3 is CASSLGTGWNTGELFF. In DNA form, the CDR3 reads TGTGCCAGTAGTCTCGGGACAGGTTGGAACACCGGGGAGCTGTTTTTT.

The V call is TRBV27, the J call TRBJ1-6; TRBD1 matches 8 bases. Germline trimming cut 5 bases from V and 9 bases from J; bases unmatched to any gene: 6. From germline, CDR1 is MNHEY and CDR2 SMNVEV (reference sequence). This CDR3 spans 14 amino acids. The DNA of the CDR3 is TGTGCCAGCAGTACGACAGGGGTCGGTTCACCCCTCCACTTT. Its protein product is CASSTTGVGSPLHF.

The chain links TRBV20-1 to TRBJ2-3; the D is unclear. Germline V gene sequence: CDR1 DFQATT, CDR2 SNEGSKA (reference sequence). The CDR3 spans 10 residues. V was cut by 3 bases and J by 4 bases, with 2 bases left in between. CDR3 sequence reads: CSASPDTQYF. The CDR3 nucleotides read TGCAGTGCTAGCCCAGATACGCAGTATTTT.

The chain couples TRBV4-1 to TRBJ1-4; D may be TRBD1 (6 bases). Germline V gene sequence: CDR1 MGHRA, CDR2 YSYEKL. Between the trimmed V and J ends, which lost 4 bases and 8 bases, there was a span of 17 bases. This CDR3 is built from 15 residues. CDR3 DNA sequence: TGCGCCAGCAGCCGAGGGACACTCTCGGGGGAAAAACTGTTTTTT. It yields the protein CASSRGTLSGEKLFF.

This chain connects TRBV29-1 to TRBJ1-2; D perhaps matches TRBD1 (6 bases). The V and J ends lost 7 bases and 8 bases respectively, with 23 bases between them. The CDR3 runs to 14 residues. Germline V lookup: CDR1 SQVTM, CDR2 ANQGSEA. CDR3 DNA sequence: TGCAGCGCTGAGCGGACAGTGGGGTTGGAGGGCTACACCTTC. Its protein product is CSAERTVGLEGYTF.

The CDR3 protein is CASSLLDGGYTF. DNA of the CDR3: TGTGCCAGCAGTTTGTTGGACGGGGGCTACACCTTC. The chain couples TRBV28 to TRBJ1-2; D call uncertain. The CDR3 sequence is 12 residues long. Germline V gene lookup returns CDR1 MDHEN and CDR2 SYDVKM. V was cut by 3 bases and J by 8 bases, with 10 bases left in between.

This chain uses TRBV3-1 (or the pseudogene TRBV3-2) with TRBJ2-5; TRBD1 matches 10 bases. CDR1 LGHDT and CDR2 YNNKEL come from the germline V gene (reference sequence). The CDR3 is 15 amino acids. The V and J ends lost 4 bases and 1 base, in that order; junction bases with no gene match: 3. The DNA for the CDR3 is TGTGCCAGCAGCCCCGGGACAGGGGTCCAAGAGACCCAGTACTTC. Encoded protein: CASSPGTGVQETQYF.

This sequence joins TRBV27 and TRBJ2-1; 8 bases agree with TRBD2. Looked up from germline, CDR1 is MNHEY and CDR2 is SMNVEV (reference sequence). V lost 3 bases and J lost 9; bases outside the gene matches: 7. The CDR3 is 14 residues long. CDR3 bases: TGTGCCAGCAGTTTGGGACTAGGGGACCGTGAGCAGTTCTTC. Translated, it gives CASSLGLGDREQFF.

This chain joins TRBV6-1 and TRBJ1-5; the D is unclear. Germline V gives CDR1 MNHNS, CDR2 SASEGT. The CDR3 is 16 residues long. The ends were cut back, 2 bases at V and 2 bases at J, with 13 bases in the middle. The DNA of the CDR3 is TGTGCCAGCAGTGAACGTAACAGCTTCGGCAATCAGCCCCAGCATTTT. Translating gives CASSERNSFGNQPQHF.

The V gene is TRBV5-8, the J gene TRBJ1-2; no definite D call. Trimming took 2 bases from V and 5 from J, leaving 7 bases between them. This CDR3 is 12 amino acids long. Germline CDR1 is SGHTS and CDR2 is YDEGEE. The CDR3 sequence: CASSFGRYGYTF. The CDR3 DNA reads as TGTGCCAGCAGCTTCGGGAGGTATGGCTACACCTTC. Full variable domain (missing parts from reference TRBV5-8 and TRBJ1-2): EAGVTQSPTHLIKTRGQQATLRCSPISGHTSVYWYQQALGLGLQFLLWYDEGEERNRGNFPPRFSGRQFPNYSSELNVNALELEDSALYLCASSFGRYGYTFGSGTRLTVV.

The CDR3 DNA follows: TGTGCCAGCAGCCAGGACCGGGTCTATGGCTACACCTTC. Amino acid sequence: CASSQDRVYGYTF. The genes are TRBV7-9 and TRBJ1-2; unclear D gene. V was shortened by 5 bases and J by 4 bases, with 11 bases between the two germline ends. Germline CDR1 and CDR2: SEHNR and FQNEAQ (reference sequence). This CDR3 is 13 amino acids long. Combining the CDR3 with reference TRBV7-9 and TRBJ1-2 gives the whole variable domain DTGVSQNPRHKITKRGQNVTFRCDPISEHNRLYWYRQTLGQGPEFLTYFQNEAQLEKSRLLSDRFSAERPKGSFSTLEIQRTEQGDSAMYLCASSQDRVYGYTFGSGTRLTVV.

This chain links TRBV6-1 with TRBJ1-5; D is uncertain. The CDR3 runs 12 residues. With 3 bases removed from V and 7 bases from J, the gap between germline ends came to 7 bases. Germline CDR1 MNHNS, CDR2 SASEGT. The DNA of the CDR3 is TGTGCCAGCAGTGATCATTTCCAGCCCCAGCATTTT. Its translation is CASSDHFQPQHF.

CDR3 residues: CASSPSQGSNQPQHF. CDR3 in DNA: TGTGCCAGCTCACCAAGTCAGGGAAGCAATCAGCCCCAGCATTTT. The V gene is TRBV18, the J gene TRBJ1-5; D might be TRBD1 (5 bases). Germline-derived CDR1 and CDR2 are KGHSH and LQKENI. The CDR3 is made up of 15 amino acids. V was pared by 2 bases and J by 1 base, with 9 bases between.

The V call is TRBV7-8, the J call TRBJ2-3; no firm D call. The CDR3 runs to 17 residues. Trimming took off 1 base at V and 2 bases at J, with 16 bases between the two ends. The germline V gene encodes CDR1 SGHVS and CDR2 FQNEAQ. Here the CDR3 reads CASSLGRRYTITDTQYF. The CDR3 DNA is TGTGCCAGCAGCTTAGGTCGGCGGTACACTATCACAGATACGCAGTATTTT.

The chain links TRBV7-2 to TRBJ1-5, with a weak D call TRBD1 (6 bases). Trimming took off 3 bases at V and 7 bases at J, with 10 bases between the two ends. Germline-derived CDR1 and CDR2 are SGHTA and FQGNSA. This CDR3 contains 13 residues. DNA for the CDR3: TGTGCCAGCAGCTTCAGGGGACAACAGCCCCAGCATTTT. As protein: CASSFRGQQPQHF.

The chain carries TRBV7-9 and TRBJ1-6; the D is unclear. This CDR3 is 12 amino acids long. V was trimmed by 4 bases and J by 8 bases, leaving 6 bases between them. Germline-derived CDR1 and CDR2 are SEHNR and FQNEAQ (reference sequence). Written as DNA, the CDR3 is TGTGCCAGCAGCTCTACGGATTCACCCCTCCACTTT. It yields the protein CASSSTDSPLHF.